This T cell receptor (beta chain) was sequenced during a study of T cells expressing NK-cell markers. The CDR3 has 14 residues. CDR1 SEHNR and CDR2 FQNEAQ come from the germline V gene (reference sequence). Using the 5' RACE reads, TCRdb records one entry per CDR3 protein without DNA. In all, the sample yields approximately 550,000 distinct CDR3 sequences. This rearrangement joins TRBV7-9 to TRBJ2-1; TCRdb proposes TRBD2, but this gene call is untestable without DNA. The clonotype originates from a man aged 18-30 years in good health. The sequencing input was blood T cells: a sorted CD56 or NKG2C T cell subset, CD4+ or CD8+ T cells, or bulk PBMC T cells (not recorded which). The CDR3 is CASSLGYGGGEQFF.